This passage covers 2 T cell receptor beta chains from one sample sequenced in a study of shared clonotypes between healthy human individuals. Assay: immunoSEQ multiplex PCR; the TCRdb copy retains only in-frame clones and omits some. The sample carries 1,500,000 or so clones, around 97% recorded once. Sequences were obtained from naive CD4+ T cells sorted from blood. The subset denotes: CD45RA+ positively selected. The receptor source for this set is a man aged 30-40 years in good health.

The rearrangement links TRBV23-1 to TRBJ2-7, with TRBD2 as a possible D gene (6 bases). TRBV23-1 belongs to the ORF category, with a function that is uncertain. The CDR3 runs 15 residues. V was pared by 0 bases and J by 2 bases, with 11 bases between. The CDR3 here is CASSQSGTATYEQYF. CDR3 nucleotide sequence: TGCGCCAGCAGTCAATCCGGGACTGCTACCTACGAGCAGTACTTC.

This clone has only one observation. This chain links TRBV7-2 with TRBJ1-4; D unresolved. The CDR3 is made up of 14 amino acids. Germline CDR1 and CDR2: SGHTA and FQGNSA. V lost 5 bases, J lost 0 bases, and 7 bases lay in between. CDR3 sequence (DNA): TGTGCCAGCAGCCTCTTTGCAACTAATGAAAAACTGTTTTTT. This sequence encodes CASSLFATNEKLFF.